There are a few counts of the clone carrying this TCR beta chain. What it binds is unknown. This entry is derived from a study of cytomegalovirus exposure and HLA in healthy donors. Study-wide findings and caveats: Diagnosis of cytomegalovirus status made by the classifier reportedly showed high specificity and sensitivity.

Amplification used 60 Vbeta primers and 13 Jbeta primers. Profiled with immunoSEQ multiplex PCR; TCRdb holds only in-frame clones, not every one. The sample lists roughly 100,000 clones, 70% to 80% occurring once. Germline V gives CDR1 SEHNR, CDR2 FQNEAQ (reference sequence). This CDR3 is 13 amino acids long. V gave up 1 base and J gave up 3 bases, with 5 bases separating them. Samples came from healthy bone marrow donors. The TCR comes from a female donor in good health and CMV-seronegative. The chain joins TRBV7-9 to TRBJ2-3, with unresolved D. The specimen sequenced was PBMCs. The CDR3 DNA is TGTGCCAGCAGCTTAGGCGGTACAGATACGCAGTATTTT. As protein: CASSLGGTDTQYF. The variable domain in full, with the rest retrieved from reference TRBV7-9 and TRBJ2-3, is DTGVSQNPRHKITKRGQNVTFRCDPISEHNRLYWYRQTLGQGPEFLTYFQNEAQLEKSRLLSDRFSAERPKGSFSTLEIQRTEQGDSAMYLCASSLGGTDTQYFGPGTRLTVL.